This is a list of T cell receptor beta chains from one sample in a study of blood T cell repertoires in COVID-19. Clones were read by immunoSEQ multiplex PCR, and TCRdb kept only the in-frame ones, dropping some. The sample has 200,000 to 300,000 clones, 83% seen once; the top ten hold roughly 5%. What was sequenced was peripheral blood. The source of these receptors is a human donor in a cohort sampled during active COVID-19. Each CDR3 is given without its conserved first and last residue. Fields, in order: J gene, CDR3 length, V gene, clone size, CDR3 protein. Not every row has a clone size; where given, it reads once, few, many or a size class.

TRBJ2-7 | 11 | TRBV5-1 | . | ASSSAGVGEQY
TRBJ2-2 | 11 | TRBV6-5 | . | ASSRVNTGELF
TRBJ2-7 | 15 | TRBV27 | . | ASSFKLIGTANYEQY
TRBJ1-3 | 14 | TRBV5-1 | . | ASSLMAPSSGNTIY
TRBJ2-5 | 14 | TRBV5-1 | once | ASSHTPGLKGETQY
TRBJ2-5 | 13 | TRBV6-5 | . | ASSSLIAGGETQY
TRBJ1-5 | 12 | TRBV6-5 | . | ASTEQDSNQPQH
TRBJ2-5 | 11 | TRBV28 | . | ASRPGQEETQY
TRBJ2-3 | 16 | TRBV2 | . | ASRQGPGLAENTDTQY
TRBJ1-1 | 12 | TRBV3-1/TRBV3-2 | once | ASSPTGQAVEAF
TRBJ2-3 | 13 | TRBV28 | . | ASSPPTAGTDTQY
TRBJ2-2 | 14 | TRBV19 | once | ASSVRLVMNTGELF
TRBJ2-1 | 16 | TRBV4-1 | . | ASSPLLAERISYNEQF
TRBJ2-2 | 13 | TRBV19 | many | ASRTGTGGTGELF
TRBJ2-1 | 12 | TRBV5-1 | . | ASSEASRYNEQF
TRBJ2-3 | 12 | TRBV10-1 | . | ASNGLAGEDTQY
TRBJ2-4 | 13 | TRBV14 | . | ASSVRQGGKNIQY
TRBJ2-7 | 14 | TRBV20-1 | . | SASFIGGLAGDEQY
TRBJ2-7 | 9 | TRBV6-6 | . | ASSTRDEQY
TRBJ1-1 | 13 | TRBV15 | . | ATSRVAGGSTEAF
TRBJ2-3 | 14 | TRBV6-5 | . | ASSSLAGVRTDTQY
TRBJ2-1 | 12 | TRBV18 | once | ASSPGQGSNEQF
TRBJ2-7 | 15 | TRBV4-1 | . | ASSSRTSGSRFYEQY
TRBJ2-2 | 15 | TRBV11-2 | few | ASSLEGTGGYTGELF
TRBJ2-6 | 13 | TRBV9 | . | ASSPRTVGANVLT
TRBJ2-7 | 13 | TRBV13 | . | ASSLVLGGGYEQY
TRBJ1-6 | 11 | TRBV6-2/TRBV6-3 | . | ASSYEVGRALH
TRBJ1-6 | 14 | TRBV6-5 | . | ASSLQGAGYNSPLH
TRBJ2-2 | 15 | TRBV4-2 | . | ASSQRTSGQNTGELF
TRBJ2-7 | 14 | TRBV7-6 | . | ASSSSQQGFPYEQY
TRBJ2-7 | 13 | TRBV5-1 | few | ASSLTAGASYEQY
TRBJ2-7 | 14 | TRBV5-6 | . | ASSLESTGAGYEQY
TRBJ2-2 | 13 | TRBV11-2 | . | ASSLWGGNTGELF
TRBJ2-7 | 12 | TRBV5-4 | few | ASSLELAGAEQY
TRBJ1-1 | 12 | TRBV18 | few | ASSLNQEGTEAF
TRBJ1-5 | 15 | TRBV5-5 | . | ASSPGSGTGGNQPQH
TRBJ2-6 | 16 | TRBV10-3 | . | AIRTGQGEPRGANVLT
TRBJ1-2 | 12 | TRBV3-1/TRBV3-2 | . | ASSQAQGRSGYT
TRBJ2-6 | 17 | TRBV6-2/TRBV6-3 | . | ASSFTTGTGGFGANVLT
TRBJ2-7 | 15 | TRBV3-1/TRBV3-2 | . | ASSQTSGGRNSYEQY
TRBJ1-4 | 12 | TRBV6-5 | . | AILPGQGLEKLF
TRBJ2-7 | 11 | TRBV29-1 | . | SVGRTGSYEQY
TRBJ2-3 | 15 | TRBV10-3 | . | AISESMMAAGADTQY
TRBJ1-5 | 13 | TRBV27 | . | ASSLWGQGSQPQH
TRBJ2-7 | 9 | TRBV2 | . | ASSRGFEQY
TRBJ2-5 | 12 | TRBV27 | few | ASSSIDRKETQY
TRBJ1-4 | 11 | TRBV12-3/TRBV12-4 | . | ASSRNRDEKLF
TRBJ2-7 | 12 | TRBV3-1/TRBV3-2 | few | ASSRTGGPYEQY
TRBJ2-1 | 14 | TRBV3-1/TRBV3-2 | . | ASSQGGTGVPNEQF